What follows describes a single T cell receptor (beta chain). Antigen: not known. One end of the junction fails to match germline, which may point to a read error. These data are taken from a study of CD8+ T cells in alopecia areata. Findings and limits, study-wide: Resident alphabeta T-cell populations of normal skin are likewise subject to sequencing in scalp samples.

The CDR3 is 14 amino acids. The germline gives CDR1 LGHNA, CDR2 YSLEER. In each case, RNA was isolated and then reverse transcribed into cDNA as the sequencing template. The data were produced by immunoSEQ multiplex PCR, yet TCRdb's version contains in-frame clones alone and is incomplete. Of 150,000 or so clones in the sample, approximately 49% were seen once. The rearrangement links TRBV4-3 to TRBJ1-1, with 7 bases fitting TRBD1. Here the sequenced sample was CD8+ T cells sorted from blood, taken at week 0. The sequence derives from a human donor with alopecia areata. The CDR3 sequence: CASSQDRANTEAFF. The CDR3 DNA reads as TGCGCCAGCAGTCAAGACAGGGCGAACACTGAAGCTTTCTTT.